This TCR beta chain was sequenced for a study of early T cells in non-severe SARS-CoV-2 infection. Overall study: Unsorted whole blood bulk RNA was sequenced, with unpaired chains. Overall study findings and caveats: Private and CD4 specificities were missed by VDJdb matching, skewed to anti-spike CD8.

Germline V CDR1 and CDR2: LGHNA, YSLEER. Trimming took 6 bases from V and 4 from J; bases not matched to a gene: 1. This CDR3 is 14 amino acids long. About this clonotype itself: No antigen is known for it.

In TCRdb, the 5' RACE reads were re-called with MiXCR into one record per CDR3 protein. The data hold 40,000 to 60,000 distinct CDR3 sequences, with approximately 6% observed a single time. This TCR derives from an adult who was a healthcare worker with PCR-confirmed SARS-CoV-2 infection or an uninfected control (not recorded which). The material was whole blood, obtained at baseline. V usage is TRBV4-3 and J usage is TRBJ2-2, with 11 nucleotides matching TRBD2. CDR3: CASRLAGGTGELFF. CDR3 coding DNA: TGCGCCAGCAGGCTAGCGGGAGGCACCGGGGAGCTGTTTTTT.